These 6 T cell receptor beta chains were sequenced from one sample in a study. Each CDR3 protein gets one entry after TCRdb re-called the 5' RACE reads with MiXCR. The sample carries 40,000 to 65,000 distinct CDR3 sequences, approximately 24% recorded once. Input material: tumor-infiltrating naive CD4+ T cells sorted from the breast tumor. Indicated subset: naive CD4+ T cells, CD4+CD45RA+CD25-. These receptors all stem from a female donor with breast cancer.

V gene TRBV12-3 or TRBV12-4 combines with J gene TRBJ2-3; TRBD1 might be the D (5 bases). This CDR3 contains 15 residues. Trimming stripped 7 bases from V and 3 bases from J, with 17 bases between. For the CDR3, the DNA is TGTGCCAGCACCCCGGAAGGGGCTAGAACAGATACGCAGTATTTT. Protein sequence: CASTPEGARTDTQYF.

The rearrangement uses TRBV5-1 and TRBJ2-7, with a weak D call TRBD1 (5 bases). CDR1 and CDR2 from the germline V gene are SGHRS and YFSETQ. CDR3 length equals 13 residues. V lost 6 bases and J 2 bases, leaving 12 bases between the germline ends. CDR3 sequence reads: CASTDTATYEQYF. The CDR3 coding sequence is TGCGCCAGCACGGACACCGCGACCTACGAGCAGTACTTC.

J is TRBJ2-5 and V is TRBV28; TRBD2 matches at 14 bases. The germline CDR1 and CDR2 sequences are MDHEN and SYDVKM. The CDR3 loop spans 18 amino acids. Trimming at V came to 4 bases and at J to 2 bases, leaving 9 bases not matched to a gene. CDR3 amino acids: CASSSRLAGGPGQETQYF. Here the CDR3 DNA reads TGTGCCAGCAGTTCGCGACTAGCGGGAGGGCCCGGTCAAGAGACCCAGTACTTC.

This clonotype was found a few times. J is TRBJ2-3 and V is TRBV4-2, with unresolved D. The CDR3 length is 14 residues. Germline CDR1 and CDR2: LGHNA and YNFKEQ. The V and J ends lost 0 bases and 5 bases respectively, with 9 bases between them. The CDR3 DNA sequence: TGTGCCAGCAGCCAAGAGGGCGCAGAAGATACGCAGTATTTT. Protein product: CASSQEGAEDTQYF.

This clonotype came up a few times. The CDR3 spells CSAMRGDEQYF. The CDR3 DNA is TGCAGTGCTATGCGGGGGGACGAGCAGTACTTC. V gene TRBV20-1 combines with J gene TRBJ2-7; 8 nucleotides agree with TRBD2. Looked up from germline, CDR1 is DFQATT and CDR2 is SNEGSKA (reference sequence). The junction had 1 base not matched to a gene; V was cut back by 4 bases and J by 5 bases. There are 11 residues in the CDR3.

This chain links TRBV5-1 with TRBJ1-5, with unresolved D. Trimming cost V 0 bases and J 9 bases, with 10 bases left between them. The CDR3 extends over 13 amino acids. Germline V lookup: CDR1 SGHRS, CDR2 YFSETQ. The CDR3 sequence is CASSLGGFGPQHF. CDR3 in DNA: TGCGCCAGCAGCTTGGGAGGCTTCGGGCCCCAGCATTTT.